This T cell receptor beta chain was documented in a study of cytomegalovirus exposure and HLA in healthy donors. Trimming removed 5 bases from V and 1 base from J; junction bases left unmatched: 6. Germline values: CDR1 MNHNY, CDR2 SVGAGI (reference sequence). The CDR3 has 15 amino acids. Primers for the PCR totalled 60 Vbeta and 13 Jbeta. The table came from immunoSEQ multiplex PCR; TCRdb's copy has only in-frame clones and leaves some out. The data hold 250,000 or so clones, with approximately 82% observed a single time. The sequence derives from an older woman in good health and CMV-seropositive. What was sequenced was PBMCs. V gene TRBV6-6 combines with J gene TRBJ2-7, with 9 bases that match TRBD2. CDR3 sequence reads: CASSPLAGLSYEQYF. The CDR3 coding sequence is TGTGCCAGCAGTCCCCTAGCGGGATTATCCTACGAGCAGTACTTC.